This entry lists 16 T cell receptor beta chains sequenced from one sample in a study of blood T cell repertoires in COVID-19. Repertoires were generated with immunoSEQ multiplex PCR, while TCRdb's copy carries only in-frame clones and drops some. The profile covers about 73,000 clones, with roughly 83% appearing a single time and roughly 6% taken by the ten largest. Sample: peripheral blood. These TCRs come from an older woman with acute or convalescent COVID-19.

The chain carries TRBV11-2 and TRBJ1-6, with 7 bases aligning to TRBD1. In germline, CDR1 is SGHAT, CDR2 FQNNGV. The CDR3 is made up of 15 amino acids. The V and J ends lost 4 bases and 2 bases, in that order; junction bases with no gene match: 2. This chain's CDR3 is CASSSGQAYNSPLHF. The DNA for the CDR3 is TGTGCCAGCAGCTCTGGACAGGCCTATAATTCACCCCTCCACTTT.

This chain connects TRBV2 to TRBJ1-2; TRBD1 aligns across 10 bases. Looked up from germline, CDR1 is SNHLY and CDR2 is FYNNEI. V shed 7 bases, J shed 8 bases, and the junction held 7 bases outside the gene matches. This CDR3 spans 13 amino acids. CDR3 protein: CASTYDRGRGYTF. The CDR3 nucleotides read TGTGCCAGCACCTACGACAGGGGGCGAGGCTACACCTTC.

The sample holds many counts of this clone. The rearrangement links TRBV7-9 to TRBJ1-2, with D tentatively TRBD1 (5 bases). Germline values: CDR1 SEHNR, CDR2 FQNEAQ (reference sequence). The CDR3 contains 13 residues. Deletions cut 0 bases from V and 4 bases from J, with 6 bases between. The CDR3 coding sequence is TGTGCCAGCAGCTTAGCGGGGGGCTATGGCTACACCTTC. Its protein product is CASSLAGGYGYTF.

The chain's CDR3 is CASKASGGAKDTQYF. The DNA for the CDR3 is TGTGCCAGTAAGGCGAGCGGGGGGGCCAAAGATACGCAGTATTTT. The rearrangement joins TRBV19 to TRBJ2-3, with TRBD2 matching 10 bases. Germline lookup yields CDR1 LNHDA and CDR2 SQIVND (reference sequence). The J segment lost 5 bases and the V segment lost 7 bases, leaving 9 bases of the junction unmatched. This CDR3 spans 15 amino acids.

The genes are TRBV6-1 and TRBJ1-3, with 8 bases matching TRBD1. CDR1 is MNHNS and CDR2 is SASEGT in the germline V gene. The V gene end was trimmed by 3 bases and the J gene end by 7 bases; junction bases not matched to a gene: 5. The CDR3 runs to 14 residues. CDR3 protein: CASSDWTGYNTIYF. Here the CDR3 DNA reads TGTGCCAGCAGTGATTGGACAGGGTACAACACCATATATTTT.

This clone showed up just once. The sample has other DNA sequences that encode this CDR3 too. V usage is TRBV19 and J usage is TRBJ1-1; D is undetermined. From germline, CDR1 is LNHDA and CDR2 SQIVND (reference sequence). This CDR3 contains 13 residues. The ends were cut back, 2 bases at V and 2 bases at J, with 6 bases in the middle. The CDR3: CASSINGNTEAFF. CDR3 coding DNA: TGTGCCAGTAGTATAAACGGTAACACTGAAGCTTTCTTT.

The V and J genes are TRBV7-2 and TRBJ2-3; D perhaps matches TRBD1 (6 bases). Per the germline V gene, CDR1 is SGHTA and CDR2 is FQGNSA. The CDR3 runs to 15 residues. Deletions cut 7 bases from V and 3 bases from J, with 17 bases between. The chain's CDR3 is CASTWGPAVTDTQYF. In nucleotides, the CDR3 is TGTGCCAGCACCTGGGGGCCTGCCGTAACAGATACGCAGTATTTT.

The genes are TRBV4-1 and TRBJ1-1, with 7 bases that match TRBD1. Germline CDR1 is MGHRA and CDR2 is YSYEKL. With V trimmed by 0 bases and J by 11 bases, 9 bases remained unmatched. The CDR3 consists of 14 residues. The CDR3 region has the DNA TGCGCCAGCAGCCAAGAGCGGAGAGACAGGGTGGCTTTCTTT. The encoded protein is CASSQERRDRVAFF.

The rearrangement joins TRBV11-2 to TRBJ1-1, with 8 bases matching TRBD1. Germline CDR1 reads SGHAT; CDR2 reads FQNNGV. The CDR3 runs 14 residues. J gave up 7 bases and V 7 bases, and 11 bases lay outside the gene matches. The CDR3: CASTIQGGSFEAFF. CDR3 nucleotides: TGTGCCAGCACCATACAGGGGGGATCTTTTGAAGCTTTCTTT.

The chain uses TRBV6-6 and TRBJ1-4, with 7 bases fitting TRBD1. V was clipped by 7 bases and J by 5 bases; unmatched bases: 10. CDR1 and CDR2 (germline): MNHNY, SVGAGI (reference sequence). This CDR3 is built from 15 residues. CDR3 bases: TGTGCCAGCAATACGGGACAGTCCCAAAATGAAAAACTGTTTTTT. Its translation is CASNTGQSQNEKLFF.

The V gene is TRBV19, the J gene TRBJ2-7; 7 bases are a match to TRBD2. Germline V gene sequence: CDR1 LNHDA, CDR2 SQIVND (reference sequence). The CDR3 spans 15 residues. The V and J ends lost 5 bases and 5 bases, in that order; junction bases with no gene match: 12. The CDR3 loop reads CASSPGLVVGHEQYF. CDR3 DNA sequence: TGTGCCAGTAGTCCAGGACTAGTAGTCGGACACGAGCAGTACTTC.

This chain connects TRBV6-5 to TRBJ1-5; D is unresolved. This CDR3 has 14 residues. CDR1 MNHEY and CDR2 SVGAGI come from the germline V gene. Trimming removed 3 bases at V and 7 bases at J, with 13 bases between. The CDR3 loop is CASSYSDTGQPQHF. The CDR3 DNA reads as TGTGCCAGCAGTTATTCTGATACGGGGCAGCCCCAGCATTTT.

Turning to this clone: Other DNA sequences in this sample translate to the same CDR3. This CDR3 is CASSFGGTGIYEQYF. The CDR3 DNA reads as TGCGCCAGCAGCTTCGGAGGGACAGGCATCTACGAGCAGTACTTC. The rearrangement joins TRBV5-1 to TRBJ2-7, with TRBD1 matching 8 bases. The CDR3 loop spans 15 amino acids. Trimming cost V 2 bases and J 3 bases; bases outside gene matches: 7. Germline-derived CDR1 and CDR2 are SGHRS and YFSETQ.

This rearrangement joins TRBV14 to TRBJ2-3; TRBD2 aligns across 12 bases. V lost 2 bases to trimming and J lost 0 bases; unmatched junction nucleotides: 15. CDR1 SGHDN and CDR2 FVKESK come from the germline V gene. The CDR3 spans 21 residues. CDR3 sequence: CASSQTGVRTSGGRSTDTQYF. In DNA form, the CDR3 reads TGTGCCAGCAGCCAAACGGGCGTTAGAACTAGCGGGGGGAGAAGCACAGATACGCAGTATTTT.

The chain links TRBV9 to TRBJ2-3, with a possible D match to TRBD1 (6 bases). Per germline, CDR1 SGDLS and CDR2 YYNGEE. Trimming stripped 6 bases from V and 0 bases from J, with 11 bases between. This CDR3 region has 14 residues. The CDR3 DNA follows: TGTGCCAGCAAGGGGACACTTAGCACAGATACGCAGTATTTT. Its protein is CASKGTLSTDTQYF.

The gene calls are TRBV27 and TRBJ2-7; 9 bases are shared with TRBD2. V trimming: 3 bases; J trimming: 4 bases; junction bases outside the gene matches: 7. Per germline, CDR1 MNHEY and CDR2 SMNVEV (reference sequence). This CDR3 comprises 15 residues. CDR3 in amino acids: CASSFSPGLAYEQYF. The CDR3 nucleotides read TGTGCCAGCAGTTTTTCACCGGGACTAGCATACGAGCAGTACTTC.